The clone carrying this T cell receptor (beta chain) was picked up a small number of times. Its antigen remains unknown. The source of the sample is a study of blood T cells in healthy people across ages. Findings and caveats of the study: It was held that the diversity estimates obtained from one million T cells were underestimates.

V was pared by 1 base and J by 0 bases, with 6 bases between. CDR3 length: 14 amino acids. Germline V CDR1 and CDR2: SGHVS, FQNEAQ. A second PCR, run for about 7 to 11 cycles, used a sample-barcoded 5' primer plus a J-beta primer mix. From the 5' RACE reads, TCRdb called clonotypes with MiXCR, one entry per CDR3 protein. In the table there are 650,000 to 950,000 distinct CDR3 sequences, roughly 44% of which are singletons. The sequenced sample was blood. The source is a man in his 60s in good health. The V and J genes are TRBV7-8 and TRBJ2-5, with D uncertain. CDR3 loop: CASSLVSHQETQYF. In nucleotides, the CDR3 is TGTGCCAGCAGCTTAGTATCCCACCAAGAGACCCAGTACTTC.